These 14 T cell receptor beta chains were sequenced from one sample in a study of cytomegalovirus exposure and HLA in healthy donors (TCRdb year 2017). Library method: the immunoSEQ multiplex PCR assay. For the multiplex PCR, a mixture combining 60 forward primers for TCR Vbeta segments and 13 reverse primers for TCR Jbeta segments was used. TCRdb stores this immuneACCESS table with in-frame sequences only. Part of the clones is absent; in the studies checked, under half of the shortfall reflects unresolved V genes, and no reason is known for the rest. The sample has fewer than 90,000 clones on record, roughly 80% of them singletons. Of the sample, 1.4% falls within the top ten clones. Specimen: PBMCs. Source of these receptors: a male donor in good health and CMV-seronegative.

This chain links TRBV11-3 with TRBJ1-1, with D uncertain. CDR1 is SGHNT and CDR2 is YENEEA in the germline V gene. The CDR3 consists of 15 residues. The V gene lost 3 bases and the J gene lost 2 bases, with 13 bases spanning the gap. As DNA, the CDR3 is TGTGCCAGCAGCTTGTCATCAGGTTCCAACACTGAAGCTTTCTTT. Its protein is CASSLSSGSNTEAFF.

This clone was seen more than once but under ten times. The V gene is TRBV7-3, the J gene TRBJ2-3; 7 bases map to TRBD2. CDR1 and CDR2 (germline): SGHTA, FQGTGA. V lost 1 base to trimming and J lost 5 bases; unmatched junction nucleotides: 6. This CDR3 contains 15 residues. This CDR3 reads CASSLRGLDVDTQYF. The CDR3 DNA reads TGTGCCAGCAGCTTAAGAGGACTAGATGTAGATACGCAGTATTTT. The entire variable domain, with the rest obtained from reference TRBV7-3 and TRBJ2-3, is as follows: GAGVSQTPSNKVTEKGKYVELRCDPISGHTALYWYRQSLGQGPEFLIYFQGTGAADDSGLPNDRFFAVRPEGSVSTLKIQRTERGDSAVYLCASSLRGLDVDTQYFGPGTRLTVL.

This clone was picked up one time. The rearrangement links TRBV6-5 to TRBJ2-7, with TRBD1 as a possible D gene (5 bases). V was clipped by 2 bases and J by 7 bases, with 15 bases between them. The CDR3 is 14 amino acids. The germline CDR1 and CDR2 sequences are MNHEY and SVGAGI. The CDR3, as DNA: TGTGCCAGCAGTTACAGTACACAGGCTAGAGAGCAGTACTTC. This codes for CASSYSTQAREQYF.

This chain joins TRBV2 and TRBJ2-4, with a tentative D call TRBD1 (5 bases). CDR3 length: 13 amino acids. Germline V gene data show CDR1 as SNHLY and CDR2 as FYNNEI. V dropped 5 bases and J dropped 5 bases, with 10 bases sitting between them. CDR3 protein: CASSMSQENIQYF. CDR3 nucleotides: TGTGCCAGCAGTATGTCACAGGAAAACATTCAGTACTTC.

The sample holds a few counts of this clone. CDR3 sequence (DNA): TGTGCCAGCAGTTCCGGCCGGACAGAAAGCACAGATACGCAGTATTTT. Translated: CASSSGRTESTDTQYF. The chain has TRBV7-2 and TRBJ2-3; perhaps TRBD1 as D (6 bases). Trimming shortened V by 6 bases and J by 0 bases, and 16 bases separated the two germline ends. The CDR3 runs 16 residues. Looked up from germline, CDR1 is SGHTA and CDR2 is FQGNSA.

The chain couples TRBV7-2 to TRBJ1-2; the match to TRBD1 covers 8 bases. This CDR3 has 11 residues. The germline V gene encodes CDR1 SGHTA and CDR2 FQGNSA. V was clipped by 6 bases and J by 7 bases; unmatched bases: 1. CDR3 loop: CASSTGGGYTF. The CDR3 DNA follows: TGTGCCAGCAGTACAGGGGGTGGCTACACCTTC.

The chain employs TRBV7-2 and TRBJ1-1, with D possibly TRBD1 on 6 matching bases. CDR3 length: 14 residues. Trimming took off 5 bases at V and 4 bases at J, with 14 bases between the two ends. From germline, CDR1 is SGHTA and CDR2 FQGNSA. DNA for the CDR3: TGTGCCAGCAGCCTACAGGGAGGGGTCACTGAAGCTTTCTTT. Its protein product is CASSLQGGVTEAFF.

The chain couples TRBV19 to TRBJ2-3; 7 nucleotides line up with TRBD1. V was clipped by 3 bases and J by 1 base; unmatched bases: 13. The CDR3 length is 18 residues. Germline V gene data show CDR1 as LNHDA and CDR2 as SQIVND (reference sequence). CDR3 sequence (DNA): TGTGCCAGTAGTATTAGTGGGGGTTGGACAGGTCGCACAGATACGCAGTATTTT. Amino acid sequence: CASSISGGWTGRTDTQYF. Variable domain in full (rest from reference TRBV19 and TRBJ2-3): DGGITQSPKYLFRKEGQNVTLSCEQNLNHDAMYWYRQDPGQGLRLIYYSQIVNDFQKGDIAEGYSVSREKKESFPLTVTSAQKNPTAFYLCASSISGGWTGRTDTQYFGPGTRLTVL.

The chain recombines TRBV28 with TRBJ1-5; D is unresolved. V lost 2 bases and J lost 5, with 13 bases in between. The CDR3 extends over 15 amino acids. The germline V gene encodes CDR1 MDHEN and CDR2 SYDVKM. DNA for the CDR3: TGTGCCAGCAGTTTAAGCCAGGTCTGGTATCAGCCCCAGCATTTT. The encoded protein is CASSLSQVWYQPQHF.

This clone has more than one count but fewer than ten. The CDR3 region has the DNA TGTGCCACCAGCAGGGCAGGGGGGCTCCGAAGCTCCTACGAGCAGTACTTC. It translates to CATSRAGGLRSSYEQYF. The chain employs TRBV15 and TRBJ2-7; weak D call: TRBD1 (7 bases). The CDR3 is made up of 17 amino acids. The ends were cut back, 3 bases at V and 0 bases at J, with 18 bases in the middle. Germline V CDR1 and CDR2: LNHNV, YYDKDF (reference sequence).

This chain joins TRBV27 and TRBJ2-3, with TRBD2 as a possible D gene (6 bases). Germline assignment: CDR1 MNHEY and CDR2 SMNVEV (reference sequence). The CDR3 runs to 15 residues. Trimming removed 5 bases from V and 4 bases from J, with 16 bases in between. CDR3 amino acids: CASSLVGRTADTQYF. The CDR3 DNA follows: TGTGCCAGCAGTCTGGTTGGGAGGACGGCAGATACGCAGTATTTT.

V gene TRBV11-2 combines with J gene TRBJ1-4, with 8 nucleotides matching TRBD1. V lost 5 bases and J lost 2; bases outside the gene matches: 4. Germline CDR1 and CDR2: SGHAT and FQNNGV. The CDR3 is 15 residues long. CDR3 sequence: CASSLRQGTNEKLFF. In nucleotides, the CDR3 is TGTGCCAGCAGCCTCAGACAGGGGACTAATGAAAAACTGTTTTTT.

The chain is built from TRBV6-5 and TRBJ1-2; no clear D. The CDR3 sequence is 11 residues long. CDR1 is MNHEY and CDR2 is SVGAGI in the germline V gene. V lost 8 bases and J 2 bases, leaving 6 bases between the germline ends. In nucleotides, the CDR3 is TGTGCCAGCTGGGCGAACTATGGCTACACCTTC. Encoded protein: CASWANYGYTF.

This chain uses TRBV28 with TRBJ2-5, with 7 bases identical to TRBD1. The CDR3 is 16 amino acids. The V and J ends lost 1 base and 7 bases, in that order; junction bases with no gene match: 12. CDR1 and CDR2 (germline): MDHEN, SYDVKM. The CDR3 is CASSLFLGTAWGTQYF. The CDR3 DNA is TGTGCCAGCAGTTTATTTCTTGGGACAGCGTGGGGGACCCAGTACTTC.